One and the same sample provided the 25 T cell receptor beta chains below, sequenced in a study of T cell repertoires in ileal Crohn's disease. Data came from immunoSEQ multiplex PCR; TCRdb stores just in-frame clones and leaves some out. The data hold roughly 15,000 clones, with approximately 60% observed a single time. Sequencing was done on a sample of ileal tissue. Every receptor here comes from an adult with Crohn's disease.

The chain has TRBV9 and TRBJ1-2; 9 bases fit TRBD1. The germline V gene has CDR1 SGDLS and CDR2 YYNGEE. The CDR3 loop spans 16 amino acids. V was clipped by 3 bases and J by 6 bases; unmatched bases: 12. CDR3: CASSELGQGNRHGYTF. CDR3 nucleotides: TGTGCCAGCAGCGAACTAGGACAGGGGAATCGCCATGGCTACACCTTC.

The chain carries TRBV2 and TRBJ2-1; D is unclear. Germline-derived CDR1 and CDR2 are SNHLY and FYNNEI. The CDR3 is 13 residues long. Trimming pared 3 bases from V and 10 bases from J, leaving 13 bases between. CDR3 region: CASSDDVIREQFF. DNA for the CDR3: TGTGCCAGCAGTGATGATGTTATTCGGGAGCAGTTCTTC.

This chain uses TRBV27 with TRBJ2-1; 11 nucleotides agree with TRBD2. V lost 5 bases and J lost 8; bases outside the gene matches: 8. Germline CDR1 and CDR2: MNHEY and SMNVEV (reference sequence). This CDR3 has 15 residues. The CDR3 region is CASSLLAGAYDEQFF. CDR3 nucleotides: TGTGCCAGCAGTCTACTAGCGGGAGCATACGATGAGCAGTTCTTC.

The gene calls are TRBV5-6 and TRBJ2-5; TRBD1 agrees at 7 bases. The J call could be wrong; TRBJ2-7 is a better fit for the DNA end. The CDR3 has 15 amino acids. CDR1 and CDR2 from the germline V gene are SGHDT and YYEEEE. CDR3 nucleotide sequence: TGTGCCAGCAGCTGGGGTTCAGGGGGCTCCTACGAGCAGTACTTC. Amino acids: CASSWGSGGSYEQYF.

This clone has more than one count but fewer than ten. The chain joins TRBV7-9 to TRBJ1-1; a weak D match, TRBD1 (5 bases). Germline CDR1 is SEHNR and CDR2 is FQNEAQ (reference sequence). V shed 1 base and J shed 6 bases, with 12 bases lying between them. The CDR3 runs to 14 residues. CDR3 DNA: TGTGCCAGCAGCTTAGGGGGCAGGGTCGCTGAAGCTTTCTTT. Translating it yields CASSLGGRVAEAFF.

This clone came up a few times. The chain employs TRBV6-1 and TRBJ1-1; 8 positions match TRBD1. CDR3 size: 15 residues. The germline CDR1 and CDR2 sequences are MNHNS and SASEGT. Germline trimming cut 5 bases from V and 1 base from J; bases unmatched to any gene: 6. The CDR3 reads CASSSWTGKNTEAFF. CDR3 coding DNA: TGTGCCAGCAGTTCTTGGACAGGGAAGAACACTGAAGCTTTCTTT.

V gene TRBV15 combines with J gene TRBJ1-4, with 11 bases aligning to TRBD1. The CDR3 is made up of 16 amino acids. The germline V gene has CDR1 LNHNV and CDR2 YYDKDF (reference sequence). Trimming at V came to 0 bases and at J to 7 bases, leaving 4 bases not matched to a gene. In DNA, the CDR3 is TGTGCCACCAGCAGAGAAGGGACAGGGGGAAGTGAAAAACTGTTTTTT. It translates to CATSREGTGGSEKLFF.

This chain links TRBV19 with TRBJ2-6; D remains ambiguous. This CDR3 spans 16 amino acids. Germline V gene data show CDR1 as LNHDA and CDR2 as SQIVND (reference sequence). V lost 6 bases, J lost 0 bases, and 12 bases lay in between. For the CDR3, the DNA is TGTGCCAGTAGACTCGAGGCAAACTCTGGGGCCAACGTCCTGACTTTC. It specifies CASRLEANSGANVLTF.

The table lists this clone with a few counts. The V gene is TRBV6-1, the J gene TRBJ2-5, with 12 positions matching TRBD2. CDR1 is MNHNS, CDR2 SASEGT, per germline. V lost 4 bases, J lost 7 bases, and 10 bases stayed unmatched. This CDR3 has 16 amino acids. CDR3 amino acids: CASSGLAGGIVGTQYF. The CDR3 bases are TGTGCCAGCAGTGGTCTAGCGGGAGGGATTGTAGGGACCCAGTACTTC.

V is TRBV7-6 and J is TRBJ2-1; TRBD1 aligns across 8 bases. Unmatched junction bases numbered 5, after V lost 5 bases and J lost 2 bases. The CDR3 is made up of 15 amino acids. CDR1 is SGHVS, CDR2 FNYEAQ, per germline. Here the CDR3 reads CASSPAGGPYNEQFF. The CDR3 region has the DNA TGTGCCAGCAGCCCGGCAGGGGGCCCCTACAATGAGCAGTTCTTC.

The rearrangement uses TRBV6-5 and TRBJ1-1, with 9 bases fitting TRBD1. The CDR3 loop spans 14 amino acids. The V gene's germline CDR1 is MNHEY and CDR2 SVGAGI. V gave up 6 bases and J gave up 11 bases; unmatched junction bases: 13. CDR3 residues: CASSPGTGTLDAFF. CDR3 DNA sequence: TGTGCCAGCAGCCCCGGGACAGGGACGCTGGACGCTTTCTTT.

CDR3 nucleotide sequence: TGTGCCAGCATGGCGAAGACGGGAGAGACCCAGTACTTC. Its translation: CASMAKTGETQYF. The chain employs TRBV2 and TRBJ2-5; D is undetermined. CDR1 and CDR2 from the germline V gene are SNHLY and FYNNEI. The CDR3 spans 13 residues. With 7 bases removed from V and 4 bases from J, the gap between germline ends came to 13 bases.

This clone occurred once. The chain couples TRBV18 to TRBJ1-1; D is possibly TRBD1 (6 bases). Germline CDR1 is KGHSH and CDR2 is LQKENI. CDR3 length: 16 amino acids. V lost 5 bases to trimming and J lost 4 bases, with 20 bases between them. The DNA of the CDR3 is TGTGCCAGCTCATCCCGGCGGGGGGGGCGTATCACTGAAGCTTTCTTT. Translating it yields CASSSRRGGRITEAFF.

In the case of this clone: One end of the junction does not line up with germline, which may come from a read error. The chain recombines TRBV28 with TRBJ2-5, with 8 positions matching TRBD2. The germline V gene encodes CDR1 MDHEN and CDR2 SYDVKM. The CDR3 has 12 amino acids. The DNA for the CDR3 is TGTGCCAGCAGTCCAGGACTAGCTGCCCAATACTTC. Its translation: CASSPGLAAQYF.

The CDR3 sequence is CASSLDLLSGLGDTQYF. The CDR3 coding sequence is TGTGCCAGCAGCTTAGATCTGTTATCAGGGTTGGGGGATACGCAGTATTTT. The chain is built from TRBV11-2 and TRBJ2-3; TRBD1 is a possible D gene (5 bases). Germline CDR1 and CDR2: SGHAT and FQNNGV. The CDR3 loop spans 17 amino acids. V was shortened by 0 bases and J by 6 bases, with 19 bases between the two germline ends.

This clone showed up just a few times. This chain connects TRBV6-6 to TRBJ2-3; TRBD2 aligns across 7 bases. Per germline, CDR1 MNHNY and CDR2 SVGAGI (reference sequence). This CDR3 is 14 amino acids long. V shed 6 bases, J shed 2 bases, and the junction held 5 bases outside the gene matches. CDR3: CASRSSGTTDTQYF. The CDR3 nucleotides are TGTGCCAGCAGATCTAGCGGAACCACAGATACGCAGTATTTT.

This clone has just a few counts. This chain uses TRBV5-1 with TRBJ2-5; 15 bases are shared with TRBD2. The trim removed 4 bases at V and 4 bases at J, leaving 2 bases unmatched. CDR3 length: 15 residues. Germline CDR1 SGHRS, CDR2 YFSETQ. CDR3 loop: CASSTGLAGGETQYF. The CDR3 nucleotides read TGCGCCAGCAGCACGGGACTAGCGGGGGGAGAGACCCAGTACTTC.

This clone was observed a few times. This sequence joins TRBV27 and TRBJ1-5, with TRBD1 identical over 9 bases. Unmatched junction bases numbered 8, after V lost 6 bases and J lost 5 bases. This CDR3 comprises 15 residues. Germline V gene lookup returns CDR1 MNHEY and CDR2 SMNVEV (reference sequence). CDR3: CASRMTGTGYQPQHF. As DNA, the CDR3 is TGTGCCAGCAGAATGACCGGGACAGGGTATCAGCCCCAGCATTTT.

This chain links TRBV2 with TRBJ2-1, with TRBD2 matching over 10 bases. The CDR3 runs 16 residues. CDR1 and CDR2 from the germline V gene are SNHLY and FYNNEI. Germline trimming cut 8 bases from V and 5 bases from J; bases unmatched to any gene: 12. DNA for the CDR3: TGTGCCAGCGGTTGGAGTAGCGGGAGGTATAACAATGAGCAGTTCTTC. Its protein product is CASGWSSGRYNNEQFF.

This clone was seen a few times. In the same sample, other DNA sequences code for this CDR3. This chain connects TRBV11-2 to TRBJ2-6; no definite D call. The V end was cut by 1 base, the J end by 1 base, with 5 bases between. There are 15 residues in the CDR3. In germline, CDR1 is SGHAT, CDR2 FQNNGV. CDR3 loop: CASSLGQSGANVLTF. The CDR3 nucleotides read TGTGCCAGCAGCTTAGGGCAGTCTGGGGCCAACGTCCTGACTTTC.

The chain combines TRBV29-1 with TRBJ2-5; no clear D. Trimming stripped 7 bases from V and 2 bases from J, with 20 bases between. Germline CDR1 and CDR2: SQVTM and ANQGSEA. CDR3 length: 15 amino acids. DNA for the CDR3: TGCAGCGCCCTTCGAGGCCCGGGTCCTCAAGAGACCCAGTACTTC. Protein: CSALRGPGPQETQYF.

The chain recombines TRBV11-3 with TRBJ1-2; tentatively, D is TRBD1 (5 bases). This CDR3 is built from 14 residues. Germline V lookup: CDR1 SGHNT, CDR2 YENEEA. V was trimmed by 0 bases and J by 8 bases, leaving 13 bases between them. This CDR3 is CASSLDHQGGGYTF. CDR3 coding DNA: TGTGCCAGCAGCTTAGATCATCAGGGTGGCGGCTACACCTTC.

This clone is medium-sized (0.01 to 0.1%). V and J are TRBV6-4 and TRBJ2-1, with D possibly being TRBD2 (5 bases). The CDR3 sequence is 15 residues long. V was trimmed by 5 bases and J by 2 bases, leaving 13 bases between them. Looked up from germline, CDR1 is MRHNA and CDR2 is SNTAGT. CDR3 amino acids: CASSLSAEAYNEQFF. In nucleotides, the CDR3 is TGTGCCAGCAGTCTATCAGCGGAAGCCTACAATGAGCAGTTCTTC.

This clone was detected a few times. The gene calls are TRBV19 and TRBJ1-1, with D tentatively TRBD1 (6 bases). The germline CDR1 and CDR2 sequences are LNHDA and SQIVND (reference sequence). This CDR3 has 15 amino acids. The V gene lost 3 bases and the J gene lost 4 bases, with 15 bases spanning the gap. The CDR3 DNA reads TGTGCCAGTAGTATTTTTATTACGACAGGCACTGAAGCTTTCTTT. Residues: CASSIFITTGTEAFF.

In this sample, this clone turned up a few times. The chain carries TRBV15 and TRBJ2-6; D gene uncertain. Germline CDR1 reads LNHNV; CDR2 reads YYDKDF (reference sequence). The length of the CDR3 is 16 residues. Trimming took 0 bases from V and 0 from J, leaving 6 bases between them. CDR3 loop: CATSRDTSSGANVLTF. The DNA for the CDR3 is TGTGCCACCAGCAGAGATACCAGCTCTGGGGCCAACGTCCTGACTTTC.